This TCR beta chain originates from a study of T cell responses to AZD1222 COVID-19 vaccine. Trimming took off 4 bases at V and 1 base at J, with 14 bases between the two ends. The germline CDR1 and CDR2 sequences are SGHNT and YYREEE (reference sequence). This CDR3 is built from 15 residues. The study's findings and limits: A rise in Spike-specific TCR breadth and depth followed two AZD1222 doses. At baseline, just five or six AZD1222 recipients tested seropositive. White British ancestry dominated among donors, who included more females, and clonal diversity was possibly underestimated. Samples come after the peak T cell response, not at day 14.

Worth noting for this clone: Its matching antigen is unknown.

Assay: immunoSEQ multiplex PCR; the TCRdb copy retains only in-frame clones and omits some. The table shows 60,000 to 100,000 clones, with around 90% occurring only once. Material: peripheral blood, obtained on day 0 of AZD1222 vaccination. The rearrangement links TRBV5-4 to TRBJ1-2, with D uncertain. The sequence derives from an adult in good health. The CDR3 region is CASSLALGSNYGYTF. The CDR3 DNA sequence: TGTGCCAGCAGCCTGGCCTTGGGCAGTAACTATGGCTACACCTTC.